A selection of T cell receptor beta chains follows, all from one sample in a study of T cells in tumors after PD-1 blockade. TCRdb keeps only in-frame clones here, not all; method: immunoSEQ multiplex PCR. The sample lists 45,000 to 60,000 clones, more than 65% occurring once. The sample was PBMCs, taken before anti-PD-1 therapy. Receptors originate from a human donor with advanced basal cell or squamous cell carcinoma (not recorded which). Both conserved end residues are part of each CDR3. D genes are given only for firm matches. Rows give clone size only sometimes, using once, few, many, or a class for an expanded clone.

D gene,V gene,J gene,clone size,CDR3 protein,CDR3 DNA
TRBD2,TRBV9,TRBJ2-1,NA,CASSVTSGGYNEQFF,TGTGCCAGCAGCGTAACTAGCGGGGGCTACAATGAGCAGTTCTTC
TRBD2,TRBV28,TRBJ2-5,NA,CASSTSGTSAETQYF,TGTGCCAGCAGTACCTCGGGGACTAGCGCTGAGACCCAGTACTTC
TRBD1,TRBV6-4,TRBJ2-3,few,CASSGDRADTQYF,TGTGCCAGCAGTGGGGACAGGGCAGATACGCAGTATTTT
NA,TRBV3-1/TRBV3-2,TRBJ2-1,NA,CASSSRRLEYNEQFF,TGTGCCAGCAGCAGTCGGCGACTTGAGTACAATGAGCAGTTCTTC
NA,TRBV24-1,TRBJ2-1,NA,CAAQGDNEQFF,TGTGCCGCACAGGGAGACAATGAGCAGTTCTTC
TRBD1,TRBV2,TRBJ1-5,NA,CASSADRWNQPQHF,TGTGCCAGCAGTGCGGACAGGTGGAATCAGCCCCAGCATTTT
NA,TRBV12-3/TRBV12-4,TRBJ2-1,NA,CATGQLFNEQFF,TGTGCCACAGGACAATTGTTCAATGAGCAGTTCTTC
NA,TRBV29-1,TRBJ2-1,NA,CSVFGQHNEQFF,TGCAGCGTTTTCGGACAGCACAATGAGCAGTTCTTC
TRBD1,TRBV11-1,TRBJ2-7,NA,CASSLRDREVYEQYF,TGTGCCAGCAGCTTACGGGACAGGGAGGTCTACGAGCAGTACTTC
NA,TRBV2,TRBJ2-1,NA,CASPRKDGSYNEQFF,TGTGCCAGCCCCCGGAAGGATGGCTCCTACAATGAGCAGTTCTTC
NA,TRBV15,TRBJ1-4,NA,CATSRRGQNEKLFF,TGTGCCACCAGCAGAAGGGGCCAAAATGAAAAACTGTTTTTT
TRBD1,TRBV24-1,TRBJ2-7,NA,CATSGRVGTGDEQYF,TGTGCCACCAGTGGTCGGGTAGGGACAGGGGACGAGCAGTACTTC
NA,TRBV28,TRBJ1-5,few,CASSDDMIQPQHF,TGTGCCAGCAGTGATGACATGATACAGCCCCAGCATTTT
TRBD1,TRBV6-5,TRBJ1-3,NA,CASSYGTAKGTIYF,TGTGCCAGCAGTTACGGGACAGCCAAGGGCACCATATATTTT
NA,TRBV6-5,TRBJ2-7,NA,CASALWQGTYEQYF,TGTGCCAGTGCCTTGTGGCAGGGAACCTACGAGCAGTACTTC
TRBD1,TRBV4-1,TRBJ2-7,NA,CASSPLDRDTYEQYF,TGCGCCAGCAGCCCACTCGACAGGGACACCTACGAGCAGTACTTC
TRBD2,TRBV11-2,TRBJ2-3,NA,CASSHNRGLAGGKRGTQYF,TGTGCCAGCAGCCACAATAGAGGGCTAGCGGGGGGAAAAAGGGGTACGCAGTATTTT
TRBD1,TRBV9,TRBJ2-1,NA,CASSGGTGAANEQFF,TGTGCCAGCAGCGGGGGGACAGGGGCTGCGAATGAGCAGTTCTTC
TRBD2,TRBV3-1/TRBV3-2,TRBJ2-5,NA,CASSRRGGSETQYF,TGTGCCAGCAGCCGGCGCGGGGGTAGCGAGACCCAGTACTTC
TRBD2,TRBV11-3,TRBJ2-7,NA,CASSLTTSGTYEQYF,TGTGCCAGCAGCTTGACGACTAGCGGCACCTACGAGCAGTACTTC
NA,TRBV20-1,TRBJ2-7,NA,CSASQPGLYEQYF,TGCAGTGCTAGTCAACCGGGACTTTACGAGCAGTACTTC
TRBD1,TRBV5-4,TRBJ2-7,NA,CASSYGQGEKEQYF,TGTGCCAGCAGCTACGGACAGGGGGAGAAGGAGCAGTACTTC
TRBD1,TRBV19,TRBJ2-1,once,CASSIGQGYEQFF,TGTGCCAGTAGCATAGGACAGGGTTATGAGCAGTTCTTC
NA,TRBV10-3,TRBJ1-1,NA,CAISDSVDGNTEAFF,TGTGCCATCAGTGACTCCGTGGACGGAAACACTGAAGCTTTCTTT
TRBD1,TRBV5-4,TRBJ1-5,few,CASSPGQDQPQHF,TGTGCCAGCAGCCCTGGACAGGATCAGCCCCAGCATTTT
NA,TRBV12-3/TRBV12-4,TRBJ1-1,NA,CASRDRNTEAFF,TGTGCCAGCAGGGACAGAAACACTGAAGCTTTCTTT
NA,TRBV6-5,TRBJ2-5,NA,CASSYGLEGTQYF,TGTGCCAGCAGTTACGGTCTGGAGGGGACCCAGTACTTC
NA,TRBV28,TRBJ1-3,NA,CASSPGGFGSGNTIYF,TGTGCCAGCAGCCCAGGAGGGTTCGGCTCTGGAAACACCATATATTTT
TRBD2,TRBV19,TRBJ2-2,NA,CASRLADTNTGELFF,TGTGCCAGCAGACTAGCGGACACGAACACCGGGGAGCTGTTTTTT
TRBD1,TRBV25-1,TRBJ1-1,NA,CASGPGQGNSFF,TGTGCCAGCGGACCGGGACAGGGCAATTCTTTCTTT
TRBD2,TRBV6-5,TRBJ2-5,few,CASSYAGGKETQYF,TGTGCCAGCAGTTACGCGGGAGGGAAGGAGACCCAGTACTTC
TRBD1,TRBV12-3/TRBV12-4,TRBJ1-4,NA,CASSPGQAAKLFF,TGTGCCAGCAGTCCGGGACAGGCGGCAAAACTGTTTTTT
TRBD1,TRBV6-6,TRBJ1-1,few,CASSSGQGFVEAFF,TGTGCCAGCAGTTCCGGACAGGGTTTTGTTGAAGCTTTCTTT
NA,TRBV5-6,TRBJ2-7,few,CASSLDPGNSYEQYF,TGTGCCAGCAGCTTGGATCCAGGCAACAGCTACGAGCAGTACTTC
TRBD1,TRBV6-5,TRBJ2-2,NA,CATSDRDAGELFF,TGTGCCACTTCAGACAGGGACGCCGGGGAGCTGTTTTTT
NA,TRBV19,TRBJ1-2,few,CASSLRVGGYTF,TGTGCCAGTAGTTTGCGGGTGGGAGGCTACACCTTC
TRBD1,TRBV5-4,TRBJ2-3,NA,CASSSPGQGQSTDTQYF,TGTGCCAGCAGCTCGCCGGGACAGGGGCAAAGCACAGATACGCAGTATTTT
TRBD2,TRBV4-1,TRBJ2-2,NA,CASSLLSSGRNTGELFF,TGCGCCAGCAGCCTACTTTCTAGCGGGAGGAACACCGGGGAGCTGTTTTTT